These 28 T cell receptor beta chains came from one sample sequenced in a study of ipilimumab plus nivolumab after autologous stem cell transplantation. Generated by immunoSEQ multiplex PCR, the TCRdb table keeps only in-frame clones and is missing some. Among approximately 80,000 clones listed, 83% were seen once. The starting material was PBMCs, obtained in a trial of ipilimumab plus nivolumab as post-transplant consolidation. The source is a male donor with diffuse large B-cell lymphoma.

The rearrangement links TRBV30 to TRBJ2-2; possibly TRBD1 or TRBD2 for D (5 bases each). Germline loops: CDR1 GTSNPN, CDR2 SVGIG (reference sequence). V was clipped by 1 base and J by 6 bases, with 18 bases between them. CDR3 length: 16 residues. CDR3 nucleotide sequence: TGTGCCTGGAGTGCGACGGGGCATGCGGTCGCCGGGGAGCTGTTTTTT. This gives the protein CAWSATGHAVAGELFF. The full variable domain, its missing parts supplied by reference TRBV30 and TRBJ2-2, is SQTIHQWPATLVQPVGSPLSLECTVEGTSNPNLYWYRQAAGRGLQLLFYSVGIGQISSEVPQNLSASRPQDRQFILSSKKLLLSDSGFYLCAWSATGHAVAGELFFGEGSRLTVL.

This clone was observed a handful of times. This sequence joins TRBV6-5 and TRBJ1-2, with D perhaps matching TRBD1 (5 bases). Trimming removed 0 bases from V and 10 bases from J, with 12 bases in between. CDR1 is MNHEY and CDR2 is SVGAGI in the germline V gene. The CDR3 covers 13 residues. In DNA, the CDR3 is TGTGCCAGCAGTTACTCGGCAGGGCTCTTCTACACCTTC. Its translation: CASSYSAGLFYTF.

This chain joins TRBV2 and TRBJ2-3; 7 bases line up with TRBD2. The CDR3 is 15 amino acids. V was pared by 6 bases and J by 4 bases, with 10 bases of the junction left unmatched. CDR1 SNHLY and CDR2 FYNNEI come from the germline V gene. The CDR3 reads CASRSRGDVADTQYF. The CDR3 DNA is TGTGCCAGCAGATCCCGGGGGGATGTCGCAGATACGCAGTATTTT. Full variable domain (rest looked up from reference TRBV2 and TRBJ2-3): EPEVTQTPSHQVTQMGQEVILRCVPISNHLYFYWYRQILGQKVEFLVSFYNNEISEKSEIFDDQFSVERPDGSNFTLKIRSTKLEDSAMYFCASRSRGDVADTQYFGPGTRLTVL.

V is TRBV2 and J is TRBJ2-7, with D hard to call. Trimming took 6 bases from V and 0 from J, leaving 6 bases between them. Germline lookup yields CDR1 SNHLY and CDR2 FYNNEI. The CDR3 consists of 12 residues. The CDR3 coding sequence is TGTGCCAGCAGGTCAGACTCCTACGAGCAGTACTTC. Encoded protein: CASRSDSYEQYF.

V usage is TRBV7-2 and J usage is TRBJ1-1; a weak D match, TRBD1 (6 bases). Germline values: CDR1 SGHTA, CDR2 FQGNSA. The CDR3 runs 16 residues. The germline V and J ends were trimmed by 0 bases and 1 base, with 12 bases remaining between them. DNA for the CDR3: TGTGCCAGCAGCTTAGCTTCGACAGGCGGGAACACTGAAGCTTTCTTT. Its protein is CASSLASTGGNTEAFF.

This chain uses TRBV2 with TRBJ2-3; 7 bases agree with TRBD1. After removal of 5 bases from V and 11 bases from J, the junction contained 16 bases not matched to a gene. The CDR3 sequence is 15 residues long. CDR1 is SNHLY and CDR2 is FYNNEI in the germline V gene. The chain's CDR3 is CASSSDRESGKMQYF. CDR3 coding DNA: TGTGCCAGCAGTTCCGACAGGGAGAGTGGTAAAATGCAGTATTTT.

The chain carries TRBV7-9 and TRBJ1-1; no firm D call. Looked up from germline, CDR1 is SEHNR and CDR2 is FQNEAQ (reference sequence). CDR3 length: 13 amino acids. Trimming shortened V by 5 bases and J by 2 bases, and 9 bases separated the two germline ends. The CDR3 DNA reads TGTGCCAGCAGCGAGAGGATTAACACTGAAGCTTTCTTT. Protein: CASSERINTEAFF.

The CDR3 DNA sequence: TGTGCCACCAGCAGGGCACGTAATTCACCCCTCCACTTT. This codes for CATSRARNSPLHF. The chain joins TRBV15 to TRBJ1-6; D is unclear. The CDR3 consists of 13 residues. Between the trimmed V and J ends, which lost 3 bases and 6 bases, there was a span of 6 bases. CDR1 LNHNV and CDR2 YYDKDF come from the germline V gene (reference sequence).

The CDR3 is CASSLRRGSTDTQYF. DNA for the CDR3: TGTGCCAGCAGCTTACGGCGGGGAAGCACAGATACGCAGTATTTT. This chain links TRBV7-2 with TRBJ2-3; D might be TRBD2 (6 bases). The CDR3 extends over 15 amino acids. The germline gives CDR1 SGHTA, CDR2 FQGNSA. V was clipped by 2 bases and J by 0 bases, with 9 bases between them.

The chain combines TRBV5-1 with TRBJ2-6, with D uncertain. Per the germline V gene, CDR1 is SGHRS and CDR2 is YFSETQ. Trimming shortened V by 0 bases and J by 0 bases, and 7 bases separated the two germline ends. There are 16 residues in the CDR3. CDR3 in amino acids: CASSLVGTSGANVLTF. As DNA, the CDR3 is TGCGCCAGCAGCTTGGTAGGAACCTCTGGGGCCAACGTCCTGACTTTC. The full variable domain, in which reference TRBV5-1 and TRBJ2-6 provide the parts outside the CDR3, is KAGVTQTPRYLIKTRGQQVTLSCSPISGHRSVSWYQQTPGQGLQFLFEYFSETQRNKGNFPGRFSGRQFSNSRSEMNVSTLELGDSALYLCASSLVGTSGANVLTFGAGSRLTVL.

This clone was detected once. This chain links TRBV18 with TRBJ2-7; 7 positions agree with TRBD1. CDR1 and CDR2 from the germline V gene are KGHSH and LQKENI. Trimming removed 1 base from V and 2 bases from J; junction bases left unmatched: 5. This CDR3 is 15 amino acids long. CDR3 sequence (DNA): TGTGCCAGCTCACCACGGAAGGGGGCGGCCTACGAGCAGTACTTC. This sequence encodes CASSPRKGAAYEQYF.

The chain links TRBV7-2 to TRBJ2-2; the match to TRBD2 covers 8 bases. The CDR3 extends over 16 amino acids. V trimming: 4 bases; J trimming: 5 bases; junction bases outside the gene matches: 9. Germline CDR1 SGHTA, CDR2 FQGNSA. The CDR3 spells CASSSQAGAGTGELFF. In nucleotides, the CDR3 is TGTGCCAGCAGCTCCCAAGCGGGGGCGGGGACCGGGGAGCTGTTTTTT.

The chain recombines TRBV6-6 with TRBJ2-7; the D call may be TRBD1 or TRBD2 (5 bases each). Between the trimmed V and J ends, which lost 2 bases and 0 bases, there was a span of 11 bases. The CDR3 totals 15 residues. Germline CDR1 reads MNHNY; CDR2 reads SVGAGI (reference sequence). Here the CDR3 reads CASSYRGTSSYEQYF. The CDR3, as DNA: TGTGCCAGCAGTTACCGGGGCACCAGCTCCTACGAGCAGTACTTC.

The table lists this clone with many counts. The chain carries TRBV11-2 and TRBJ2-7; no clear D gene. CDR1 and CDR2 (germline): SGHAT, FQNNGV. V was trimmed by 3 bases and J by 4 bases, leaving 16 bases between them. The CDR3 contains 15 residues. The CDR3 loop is CASSFSNLPSYEQYF. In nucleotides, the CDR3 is TGTGCCAGCAGCTTTTCGAACCTACCCTCGTACGAGCAGTACTTC.

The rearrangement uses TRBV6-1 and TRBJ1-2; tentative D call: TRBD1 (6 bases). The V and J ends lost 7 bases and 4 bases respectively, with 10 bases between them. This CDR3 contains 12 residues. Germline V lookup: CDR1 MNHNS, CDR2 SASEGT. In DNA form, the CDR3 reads TGTGCCAGCACCCGGACAGCCTATGGCTACACCTTC. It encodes CASTRTAYGYTF.

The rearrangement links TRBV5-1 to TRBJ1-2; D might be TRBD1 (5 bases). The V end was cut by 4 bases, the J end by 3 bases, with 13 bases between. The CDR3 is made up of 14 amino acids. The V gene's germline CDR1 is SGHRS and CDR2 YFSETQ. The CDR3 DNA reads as TGCGCCAGCAGCCCCCGGCGGGGGGACTATGGCTACACCTTC. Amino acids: CASSPRRGDYGYTF.

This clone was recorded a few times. CDR3 in DNA: TGCAGTGCTAGTTCGAGGACTGAAGCTTTCTTT. Its translation: CSASSRTEAFF. The gene calls are TRBV20-1 and TRBJ1-1; D remains ambiguous. The CDR3 is made up of 11 amino acids. V was clipped by 3 bases and J by 5 bases, with 7 bases between them. Germline CDR1 is DFQATT and CDR2 is SNEGSKA (reference sequence).

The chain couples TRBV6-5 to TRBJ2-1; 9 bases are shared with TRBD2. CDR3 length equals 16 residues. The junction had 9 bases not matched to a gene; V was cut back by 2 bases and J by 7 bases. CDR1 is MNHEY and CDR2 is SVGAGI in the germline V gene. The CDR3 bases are TGTGCCAGCAGTTACACCGTTAGCGGGGGAGGTAATGAGCAGTTCTTC. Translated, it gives CASSYTVSGGGNEQFF.

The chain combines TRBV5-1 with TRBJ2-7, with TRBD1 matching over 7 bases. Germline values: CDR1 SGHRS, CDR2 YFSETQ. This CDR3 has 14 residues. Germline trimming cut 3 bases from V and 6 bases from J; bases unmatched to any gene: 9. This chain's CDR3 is CASSYQTGNGEQYF. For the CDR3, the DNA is TGCGCCAGCAGCTATCAGACAGGGAACGGCGAGCAGTACTTC.

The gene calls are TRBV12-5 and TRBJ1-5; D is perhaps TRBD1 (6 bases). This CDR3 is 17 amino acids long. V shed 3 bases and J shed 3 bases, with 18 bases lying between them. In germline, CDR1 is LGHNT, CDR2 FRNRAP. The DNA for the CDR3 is TGTGCTAGTGGTTTCCCAAATTCAGGGGAAGTCAATCAGCCCCAGCATTTT. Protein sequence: CASGFPNSGEVNQPQHF.

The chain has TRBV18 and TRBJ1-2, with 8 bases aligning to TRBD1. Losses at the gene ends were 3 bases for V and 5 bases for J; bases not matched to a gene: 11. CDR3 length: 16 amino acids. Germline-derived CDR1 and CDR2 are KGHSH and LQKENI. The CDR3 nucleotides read TGTGCCAGCTCACCCGGGACAGGCCCCCGGGGGTATGGCTACACCTTC. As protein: CASSPGTGPRGYGYTF.

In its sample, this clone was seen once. The CDR3 loop is CASRVVSSSGELFF. Written as DNA, the CDR3 is TGTGCCAGCAGAGTAGTGTCTTCCTCCGGGGAGCTGTTTTTT. V usage is TRBV7-6 and J usage is TRBJ2-2; D not resolved. Germline values: CDR1 SGHVS, CDR2 FNYEAQ. V was trimmed by 6 bases and J by 6 bases, leaving 14 bases between them. This CDR3 region has 14 residues.

The DNA of the CDR3 is TGTGCCAGCAGTTACTCGGAACAGGGGAGCGCTGAAGCTTTCTTT. Translation: CASSYSEQGSAEAFF. The genes are TRBV6-6 and TRBJ1-1; 7 nucleotides line up with TRBD1. CDR3 length: 15 residues. Looked up from germline, CDR1 is MNHNY and CDR2 is SVGAGI (reference sequence). The V gene end was trimmed by 0 bases and the J gene end by 6 bases; junction bases not matched to a gene: 7.

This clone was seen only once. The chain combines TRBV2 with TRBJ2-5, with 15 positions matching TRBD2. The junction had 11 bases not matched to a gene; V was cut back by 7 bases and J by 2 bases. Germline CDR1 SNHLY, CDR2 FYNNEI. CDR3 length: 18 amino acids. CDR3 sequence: CASTGKGGLAGGQETQYF. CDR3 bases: TGTGCCAGCACCGGGAAGGGGGGACTAGCGGGGGGTCAAGAGACCCAGTACTTC.

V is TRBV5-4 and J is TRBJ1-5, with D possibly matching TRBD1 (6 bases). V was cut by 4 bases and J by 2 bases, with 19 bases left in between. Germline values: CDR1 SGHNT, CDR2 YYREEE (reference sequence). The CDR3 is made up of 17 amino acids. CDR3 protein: CASSAYYRAWGNQPQHF. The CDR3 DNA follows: TGTGCCAGCAGCGCATATTACAGGGCCTGGGGCAATCAGCCCCAGCATTTT.

CDR3 sequence (DNA): TGTGCCAGCAGGAAGGGGGGGCAGTCCTACAATGAGCAGTTCTTC. It encodes CASRKGGQSYNEQFF. The V and J genes are TRBV5-4 and TRBJ2-1, with TRBD2 as a possible D gene (7 bases). CDR1 and CDR2 (germline): SGHNT, YYREEE (reference sequence). The CDR3 runs to 15 residues. Trimming took off 5 bases at V and 1 base at J, with 13 bases between the two ends. Full variable domain (outside the CDR3, taken from reference TRBV5-4 and TRBJ2-1): ETGVTQSPTHLIKTRGQQVTLRCSSQSGHNTVSWYQQALGQGPQFIFQYYREEENGRGNFPPRFSGLQFPNYSSELNVNALELDDSALYLCASRKGGQSYNEQFFGPGTRLTVL.

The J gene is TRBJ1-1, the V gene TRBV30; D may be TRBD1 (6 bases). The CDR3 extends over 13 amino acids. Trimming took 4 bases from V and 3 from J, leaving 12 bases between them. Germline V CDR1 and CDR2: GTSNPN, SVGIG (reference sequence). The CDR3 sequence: CAWKGDEDTEAFF. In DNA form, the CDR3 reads TGTGCCTGGAAGGGGGACGAGGACACTGAAGCTTTCTTT.

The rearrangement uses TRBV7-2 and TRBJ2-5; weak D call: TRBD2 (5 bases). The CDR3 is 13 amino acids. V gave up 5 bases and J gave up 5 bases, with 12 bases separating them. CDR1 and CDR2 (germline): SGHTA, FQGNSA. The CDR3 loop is CASSQDLTETQYF. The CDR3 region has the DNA TGTGCCAGCAGCCAGGACTTGACGGAGACCCAGTACTTC.